This T cell receptor beta chain was identified during a study of PD-1 blockade in classical Hodgkin lymphoma. Time point indicated: cycle 4 day 1 (C4D1), after more than five weeks of nivolumab. Every one of the patients relapsed after autologous stem cell transplantation (brentuximab vedotin exposure was variable). Assay: immunoSEQ multiplex PCR; the TCRdb copy retains only in-frame clones and omits some. This table has about 24,000 clones, 81% appearing once. This sequence was found in a human donor with classical Hodgkin lymphoma. The source material was peripheral blood mononuclear cells (PBMCs), sampled before the fourth cycle of nivolumab.

The DNA for the CDR3 is TGTGCCAGCAGCTTAGGCTTCGGGAAGAGCACAGATACGCAGTATTTT. Protein product: CASSLGFGKSTDTQYF. The chain uses TRBV11-3 and TRBJ2-3; possible D gene TRBD2, 5 bases. V was clipped by 1 base and J by 0 bases, with 11 bases between them. The germline V gene encodes CDR1 SGHNT and CDR2 YENEEA. The length of the CDR3 is 16 residues. The full variable domain, its missing parts supplied by reference TRBV11-3 and TRBJ2-3, is EAGVVQSPRYKIIEKKQPVAFWCNPISGHNTLYWYLQNLGQGPELLIRYENEEAVDDSQLPKDRFSAERLKGVDSTLKIQPAELGDSAVYLCASSLGFGKSTDTQYFGPGTRLTVL.